The 13 T cell receptor beta chains presented below share a single source sample, sequenced in a study of cytomegalovirus exposure and HLA in healthy donors. The PCR had 60 Vbeta and 13 Jbeta primers. Measured with immunoSEQ multiplex PCR; TCRdb has only the in-frame clones, and not every one. The top ten hold 2% to 2.5% of the sample, which has about 170,000 clones, 80% to 90% seen once. Sequenced sample: PBMCs. The receptors stem from a male donor in good health and CMV-seronegative.

This clone was recorded once. The chain recombines TRBV15 with TRBJ2-3; D is uncertain. The CDR3 runs 15 residues. Trimming removed 0 bases from V and 6 bases from J, with 13 bases in between. Germline V gene lookup returns CDR1 LNHNV and CDR2 YYDKDF (reference sequence). The CDR3 is CATSRDGLVADTQYF. CDR3 sequence (DNA): TGTGCCACCAGCAGAGATGGGCTCGTGGCGGATACGCAGTATTTT.

The chain joins TRBV7-8 to TRBJ2-7; 13 nucleotides agree with TRBD2. The V segment lost 5 bases and the J segment 2 bases; nucleotides outside the gene matches: 3. Germline CDR1 is SGHVS and CDR2 is FQNEAQ. The CDR3 consists of 15 residues. CDR3 DNA sequence: TGTGCCAGCAGCCCTGGACTAGCGGGAGCCTACGAGCAGTACTTC. This codes for CASSPGLAGAYEQYF.

Here the CDR3 DNA reads TGTGCCATCTCCGGAGGGAGCTCCTACAATGAGCAGTTCTTC. Translating gives CAISGGSSYNEQFF. The gene calls are TRBV10-3 and TRBJ2-1, with a possible D match to TRBD2 (6 bases). V was cut by 8 bases and J by 0 bases, with 11 bases left in between. The CDR3 covers 14 residues. The germline V gene encodes CDR1 ENHRY and CDR2 SYGVKD.

The V and J genes are TRBV4-3 and TRBJ2-3; 8 bases align to TRBD1. This CDR3 spans 14 amino acids. CDR1 LGHNA and CDR2 YSLEER come from the germline V gene. The ends lost 3 bases at V and 2 bases at J; junction bases unmatched: 1. This chain's CDR3 is CASSQTGATDTQYF. Here the CDR3 DNA reads TGCGCCAGCAGCCAGACAGGGGCCACAGATACGCAGTATTTT.

The rearrangement links TRBV2 to TRBJ2-3, with a tentative D call TRBD2 (6 bases). The length of the CDR3 is 15 residues. V lost 8 bases to trimming and J lost 0 bases, with 15 bases between them. Per the germline V gene, CDR1 is SNHLY and CDR2 is FYNNEI. The CDR3 is CASESGLPSTDTQYF. DNA of the CDR3: TGTGCCAGCGAGTCGGGACTCCCTAGCACAGATACGCAGTATTTT.

The chain joins TRBV6-1 to TRBJ2-7; D is unclear. Germline lookup yields CDR1 MNHNS and CDR2 SASEGT. Trimming removed 5 bases from V and 0 bases from J, with 5 bases in between. The CDR3 has 12 residues. The CDR3 DNA is TGTGCCAGCAGTCCCTTCTCCTACGAGCAGTACTTC. This gives the protein CASSPFSYEQYF.

The chain couples TRBV13 to TRBJ2-2; 8 bases agree with TRBD1. This CDR3 is built from 15 residues. Germline trimming cut 2 bases from V and 6 bases from J; bases unmatched to any gene: 5. The germline CDR1 and CDR2 sequences are PRHDT and FYEKMQ (reference sequence). The CDR3 coding sequence is TGTGCCAGCAGCTTAAGGACAGGGCCGGCCGGGGAGCTGTTTTTT. This translates into CASSLRTGPAGELFF.

This clone was detected only once. The rearrangement joins TRBV6-4 to TRBJ2-1; 10 bases map to TRBD2. The V segment lost 0 bases and the J segment 10 bases; nucleotides outside the gene matches: 6. The CDR3 runs to 15 residues. Germline V CDR1 and CDR2: MRHNA, SNTAGT. CDR3 residues: CASSDSSGRAREQFF. DNA for the CDR3: TGTGCCAGCAGTGACTCGAGCGGGAGGGCCAGGGAGCAGTTCTTC.

Only one count was recorded for this clone. The V and J genes are TRBV5-5 and TRBJ2-7, with 8 bases fitting TRBD1. Trimming at V came to 2 bases and at J to 5 bases, leaving 9 bases not matched to a gene. The CDR3 sequence is 15 residues long. Germline V gene lookup returns CDR1 SGHKS and CDR2 YYEKEE (reference sequence). In DNA, the CDR3 is TGTGCCAGCAGCTTACTCGGACAGGGACTCCACGAGCAGTACTTC. Translating it yields CASSLLGQGLHEQYF.

The CDR3 region is CASNPGTSGRGETQYF. CDR3 coding DNA: TGTGCCAGTAACCCCGGTACTAGCGGGAGAGGGGAGACCCAGTACTTC. This chain links TRBV19 with TRBJ2-5; 11 positions match TRBD2. The germline V gene has CDR1 LNHDA and CDR2 SQIVND (reference sequence). Losses at the gene ends were 7 bases for V and 5 bases for J; bases not matched to a gene: 12. The CDR3 spans 16 residues.

This clone has more than one count but fewer than ten. The chain is built from TRBV7-7 and TRBJ2-7; 7 nucleotides line up with TRBD1. V lost 4 bases and J lost 5; bases outside the gene matches: 8. Germline lookup yields CDR1 SSHAT and CDR2 FNYEAQ (reference sequence). The CDR3 loop spans 14 amino acids. The CDR3 spells CASSYERDSNEQYF. The CDR3 region has the DNA TGTGCCAGCAGCTACGAACGGGACAGTAACGAGCAGTACTTC.

This clone was counted between two and nine times. J is TRBJ2-7 and V is TRBV6-1; TRBD2 agrees at 11 bases. V lost 6 bases to trimming and J lost 3 bases; unmatched junction nucleotides: 4. The germline V gene encodes CDR1 MNHNS and CDR2 SASEGT. The CDR3 consists of 14 residues. CDR3 coding DNA: TGTGCCAGCAGAGCACTAGCGGGGGTCTACGAGCAGTACTTC. Protein product: CASRALAGVYEQYF.

This chain links TRBV19 with TRBJ1-2, with 11 bases lining up with TRBD1. The CDR3 is 15 amino acids. Germline V gene sequence: CDR1 LNHDA, CDR2 SQIVND (reference sequence). With 3 bases clipped from V and 4 bases from J, the junction kept 4 bases outside the gene matches. CDR3 in amino acids: CASSIRTGGSYGYTF. CDR3 nucleotide sequence: TGTGCCAGTAGTATCAGGACAGGGGGCAGCTATGGCTACACCTTC.